Described below is a single T cell receptor (beta chain) sequence and its context. The antigen is undetermined. This record belongs to a study of T cell responses to AZD1222 COVID-19 vaccine. Study-level results: Across the whole spike, CD4 TCRs peaked at regions 160-218 and 743-854. Reportedly, close to half of spike-specific TCRs are directed against unmutated variant regions. The number of AZD1222 recipients seropositive at baseline was only five to seven. Sampled repertoires all dated from after the peak T cell response.

Clones were read by immunoSEQ multiplex PCR, and TCRdb kept only the in-frame ones, dropping some. In the table there are about 73,000 clones, about three quarters of which are singletons. Here the sequenced sample was peripheral blood, taken 28 days after the second AZD1222 dose. The source is an adult who received the AZD1222 COVID-19 vaccine.

The CDR3 sequence is CASSLMSYYGYTF. As DNA, the CDR3 is TGTGCCAGCAGCTTAATGTCCTACTATGGCTACACCTTC. The chain links TRBV7-3 to TRBJ1-2; D is undetermined. Germline CDR1 reads SGHTA; CDR2 reads FQGTGA. CDR3 size: 13 residues. V lost 1 base and J lost 3, with 6 bases in between.